The 30 T cell receptor beta chains presented below share a single source sample, sequenced in a study of blood T cell repertoires in COVID-19. Method: immunoSEQ multiplex PCR; TCRdb's copy keeps in-frame clones and lacks some. The sample comprises more than 95,000 clones, roughly 85% of which are singletons, and roughly 27% rests with the top ten. Sequenced material: peripheral blood. The receptors here all came from a woman over 75 with acute or convalescent COVID-19.

The chain uses TRBV12-5 and TRBJ2-5, with TRBD1 matching 7 bases. The germline V gene has CDR1 LGHNT and CDR2 FRNRAP. With 1 base clipped from V and 5 bases from J, the junction kept 7 bases outside the gene matches. CDR3 length: 15 amino acids. The DNA of the CDR3 is TGTGCTAGTGGTTTGGCGACAGGGATGAGGGAGACCCAGTACTTC. It translates to CASGLATGMRETQYF.

The chain carries TRBV2 and TRBJ1-6; D not certain. V was pared by 4 bases and J by 2 bases, with 12 bases between. Germline V gene data show CDR1 as SNHLY and CDR2 as FYNNEI. This CDR3 region has 16 residues. The CDR3, as DNA: TGTGCCAGCAGTGGAGCTATACTAACCTATAATTCACCCCTCCACTTT. Translation: CASSGAILTYNSPLHF. The full variable domain, completed using reference TRBV2 and TRBJ1-6, is EPEVTQTPSHQVTQMGQEVILRCVPISNHLYFYWYRQILGQKVEFLVSFYNNEISEKSEIFDDQFSVERPDGSNFTLKIRSTKLEDSAMYFCASSGAILTYNSPLHFGNGTRLTVT.

The V call is TRBV9, the J call TRBJ2-1; 12 bases agree with TRBD1. CDR3 length equals 15 residues. The germline V gene has CDR1 SGDLS and CDR2 YYNGEE. Trimming cost V 0 bases and J 7 bases; bases outside gene matches: 2. The CDR3 region is CASSVVGQGANEQFF. The CDR3 region has the DNA TGTGCCAGCAGCGTAGTGGGACAGGGGGCGAATGAGCAGTTCTTC.

This clone was picked up a small number of times. The genes are TRBV7-9 and TRBJ1-2, with a tentative D call TRBD1 (5 bases). Looked up from germline, CDR1 is SEHNR and CDR2 is FQNEAQ (reference sequence). CDR3 length equals 16 residues. The germline V and J ends were trimmed by 1 base and 6 bases, with 18 bases remaining between them. DNA of the CDR3: TGTGCCAGCAGCTTAGAGGCCGTTAGCCCGGGGGATGGCTACACCTTC. It yields the protein CASSLEAVSPGDGYTF. The full variable domain, with the rest looked up from reference TRBV7-9 and TRBJ1-2, is DTGVSQNPRHKITKRGQNVTFRCDPISEHNRLYWYRQTLGQGPEFLTYFQNEAQLEKSRLLSDRFSAERPKGSFSTLEIQRTEQGDSAMYLCASSLEAVSPGDGYTFGSGTRLTVV.

Of note for this clone: Compared with germline, one end of the junction differs, possibly owing to a read error. The J gene is TRBJ2-7, the V gene TRBV6-5; 11 nucleotides line up with TRBD1. The CDR3 length is 12 residues. The germline V gene encodes CDR1 MNHEY and CDR2 SVGAGI. The CDR3 sequence is CASDIKGQGADF. The DNA for the CDR3 is TGTGCCAGCGACATAAAAGGACAGGGGGCTGACTTC.

The chain couples TRBV5-4 to TRBJ2-7, with D possibly being TRBD1 (5 bases). V lost 1 base and J lost 3, with 11 bases in between. The CDR3 sequence is 14 residues long. In germline, CDR1 is SGHNT, CDR2 YYREEE (reference sequence). The CDR3 loop reads CASSLMDKVYEQYV. The CDR3 bases are TGTGCCAGCAGCTTGATGGACAAGGTCTACGAGCAGTACGTC.

V usage is TRBV5-1 and J usage is TRBJ2-3, with D hard to call. CDR1 is SGHRS and CDR2 is YFSETQ in the germline V gene. V was shortened by 3 bases and J by 2 bases, with 10 bases between the two germline ends. The CDR3 is 14 residues long. In nucleotides, the CDR3 is TGCGCCAGCAGCTCCAACCTACTCACAGATACGCAGTATTTT. Amino acids: CASSSNLLTDTQYF.

This clone was counted a few times. The chain employs TRBV5-1 and TRBJ2-1, with 8 bases fitting TRBD1. Germline V CDR1 and CDR2: SGHRS, YFSETQ. This CDR3 is 15 amino acids long. V dropped 4 bases and J dropped 8; count of bases not matched to a gene: 11. This chain's CDR3 is CASSMTGDGYHEQFF. As DNA, the CDR3 is TGCGCCAGCAGCATGACAGGGGATGGGTACCATGAGCAGTTCTTC.

This clone was recorded a few times. The chain is built from TRBV5-4 and TRBJ2-2, with 9 nucleotides matching TRBD1. V lost 2 bases to trimming and J lost 5 bases; unmatched junction nucleotides: 4. CDR3 length: 15 residues. Per germline, CDR1 SGHNT and CDR2 YYREEE (reference sequence). The CDR3 nucleotides are TGTGCCAGCAGCTTACAGGGGGCGAGGACCGGGGAGCTGTTTTTT. This gives the protein CASSLQGARTGELFF.

This sequence joins TRBV6-6 and TRBJ2-1; weak D call: TRBD2 (6 bases). Trimming removed 8 bases from V and 2 bases from J, with 16 bases in between. This CDR3 is built from 15 residues. Germline V lookup: CDR1 MNHNY, CDR2 SVGAGI (reference sequence). Here the CDR3 reads CASGAFGGPYNEQFF. The CDR3 region has the DNA TGTGCCAGCGGCGCTTTCGGGGGTCCCTACAATGAGCAGTTCTTC.

J is TRBJ2-7 and V is TRBV28; unclear D gene. The CDR3 loop spans 13 amino acids. V was clipped by 3 bases and J by 0 bases, with 6 bases between them. CDR1 MDHEN and CDR2 SYDVKM come from the germline V gene. As DNA, the CDR3 is TGTGCCAGCAGTTTGGTGAGCTCCTACGAGCAGTACGTC. Protein product: CASSLVSSYEQYV.

This rearrangement joins TRBV28 to TRBJ1-3; TRBD1 agrees at 10 bases. J was trimmed by 8 bases and V by 2 bases; bases with no gene match: 9. Germline V gene lookup returns CDR1 MDHEN and CDR2 SYDVKM. The CDR3 loop spans 16 amino acids. CDR3 in DNA: TGTGCCAGCAGTTTAACAATGGGACAGGGGCACCACACCATATATTTT. Its translation is CASSLTMGQGHHTIYF.

This clone has just a few counts. The chain is built from TRBV5-4 and TRBJ1-2, with D perhaps matching TRBD1 (6 bases). The CDR3 loop spans 13 amino acids. Germline V CDR1 and CDR2: SGHNT, YYREEE (reference sequence). The V gene lost 7 bases and the J gene lost 1 base, with 11 bases spanning the gap. The CDR3 region is CASGPGVNYGYTF. For the CDR3, the DNA is TGTGCCAGCGGACCAGGGGTTAACTATGGCTACACCTTC. The full variable domain, with the rest looked up from reference TRBV5-4 and TRBJ1-2, is ETGVTQSPTHLIKTRGQQVTLRCSSQSGHNTVSWYQQALGQGPQFIFQYYREEENGRGNFPPRFSGLQFPNYSSELNVNALELDDSALYLCASGPGVNYGYTFGSGTRLTVV.

This clone was found a few times. This rearrangement joins TRBV7-2 to TRBJ2-2, with TRBD2 identical over 12 bases. This CDR3 region has 15 residues. The junction had 8 bases not matched to a gene; V was cut back by 8 bases and J by 7 bases. Germline CDR1 and CDR2: SGHTA and FQGNSA. CDR3 sequence reads: CASQPTSGGIGELFF. The DNA for the CDR3 is TGTGCCAGCCAGCCGACTAGCGGGGGAATCGGGGAGCTGTTTTTT.

This clone occurred a few times. The chain recombines TRBV19 with TRBJ1-1; D is uncertain. Trimming cost V 1 base and J 5 bases, with 8 bases left between them. This CDR3 is built from 13 residues. CDR1 is LNHDA and CDR2 is SQIVND in the germline V gene (reference sequence). The CDR3 sequence: CASSIAGRTEAFF. The CDR3 DNA sequence: TGTGCCAGTAGTATAGCGGGTAGGACTGAAGCTTTCTTT.

The chain uses TRBV7-2 and TRBJ2-2; 7 bases agree with TRBD1. Germline trimming cut 5 bases from V and 13 bases from J; bases unmatched to any gene: 7. The CDR3 totals 12 residues. Germline V CDR1 and CDR2: SGHTA, FQGNSA. CDR3 loop: CASSPEGARLFF. CDR3 bases: TGTGCCAGCAGCCCAGAGGGGGCGAGGCTGTTTTTT. The full variable domain, with the rest looked up from reference TRBV7-2 and TRBJ2-2, is GAGVSQSPSNKVTEKGKDVELRCDPISGHTALYWYRQSLGQGLEFLIYFQGNSAPDKSGLPSDRFSAERTGGSVSTLTIQRTQQEDSAVYLCASSPEGARLFFGEGSRLTVL.

V is TRBV2 and J is TRBJ1-4; weak D call: TRBD1 (5 bases). The CDR3 loop spans 12 amino acids. The germline CDR1 and CDR2 sequences are SNHLY and FYNNEI. V lost 7 bases, J lost 4 bases, and 7 bases lay in between. CDR3 protein: CASKQDNEKLFF. CDR3 nucleotides: TGTGCCAGCAAACAGGATAATGAAAAACTGTTTTTT.

The CDR3 bases are TGCAGCGTAGAGCGGGGGGCCGATAACAATGAGCAGTTCTTC. Translating it yields CSVERGADNNEQFF. The genes are TRBV29-1 and TRBJ2-1; TRBD2 aligns across 9 bases. Trimming cost V 6 bases and J 5 bases; bases outside gene matches: 8. The CDR3 loop spans 14 amino acids. Germline V gene data show CDR1 as SQVTM and CDR2 as ANQGSEA.

The genes are TRBV6-5 and TRBJ1-3; 8 bases align to TRBD1. CDR3 size: 12 residues. From germline, CDR1 is MNHEY and CDR2 SVGAGI. The V and J ends lost 10 bases and 7 bases, in that order; junction bases with no gene match: 6. The CDR3 loop reads CATGQGFNTIYF. The DNA for the CDR3 is TGTGCCACCGGACAGGGTTTTAACACCATATATTTT.

The rearrangement joins TRBV28 to TRBJ2-1; tentatively, D is TRBD1 (5 bases). There are 14 residues in the CDR3. Trimming shortened V by 1 base and J by 3 bases, and 7 bases separated the two germline ends. Germline CDR1 MDHEN, CDR2 SYDVKM. The DNA for the CDR3 is TGTGCCAGCAGTTTATATGACAGCTACAATGAGCAGTTCTTC. Its translation is CASSLYDSYNEQFF. The entire variable domain, with the rest obtained from reference TRBV28 and TRBJ2-1, is as follows: DVKVTQSSRYLVKRTGEKVFLECVQDMDHENMFWYRQDPGLGLRLIYFSYDVKMKEKGDIPEGYSVSREKKERFSLILESASTNQTSMYLCASSLYDSYNEQFFGPGTRLTVL.

This clone has a single count. This rearrangement joins TRBV14 to TRBJ1-6, with D possibly being TRBD1 (5 bases). This CDR3 spans 16 amino acids. With 0 bases removed from V and 9 bases from J, the gap between germline ends came to 15 bases. Per the germline V gene, CDR1 is SGHDN and CDR2 is FVKESK. CDR3 in DNA: TGTGCCAGCAGCCAAGATAGGGGCTCAGCCAGTTCACCCCTCCACTTT. Its translation: CASSQDRGSASSPLHF.

This sequence joins TRBV6-5 and TRBJ2-4, with 11 bases aligning to TRBD1. This CDR3 comprises 13 residues. Germline CDR1 and CDR2: MNHEY and SVGAGI. V lost 11 bases and J lost 9; bases outside the gene matches: 9. The CDR3 coding sequence is TGTGCCGGGGGGGACAGGGGGATCAGCATTCAGTACTTC. Amino acid sequence: CAGGDRGISIQYF.

V and J are TRBV29-1 and TRBJ2-5; no clear D gene. Per the germline V gene, CDR1 is SQVTM and CDR2 is ANQGSEA. The V gene lost 4 bases and the J gene lost 3 bases, with 21 bases spanning the gap. The CDR3 is made up of 16 amino acids. CDR3 region: CSVVKGTGPFKETQYF. In DNA form, the CDR3 reads TGCAGCGTTGTTAAAGGAACGGGTCCATTTAAAGAGACCCAGTACTTC.

This chain connects TRBV5-1 to TRBJ1-2; 7 bases are a match to TRBD1. Germline-derived CDR1 and CDR2 are SGHRS and YFSETQ. CDR3 length equals 14 residues. V shed 0 bases and J 7 bases; nucleotides not matched to a gene: 6. The CDR3 region is CASSLEEGARGYTF. In DNA, the CDR3 is TGCGCCAGCAGCTTGGAAGAGGGGGCGCGTGGCTACACCTTC.

The chain recombines TRBV19 with TRBJ2-1; D not certain. Germline-derived CDR1 and CDR2 are LNHDA and SQIVND (reference sequence). The V end lost 11 bases, the J end lost 5 bases, and 16 bases lay between the germline ends. The CDR3 spans 13 residues. CDR3 nucleotides: TGTGCCTCTACCCGTCACTTAGACAATGAGCAGTTCTTC. Translated: CASTRHLDNEQFF.

V is TRBV28 and J is TRBJ2-1; 9 bases match TRBD2. The CDR3 is 12 residues long. Germline trimming cut 6 bases from V and 9 bases from J; bases unmatched to any gene: 3. Germline lookup yields CDR1 MDHEN and CDR2 SYDVKM. The CDR3 loop is CASSLTSGEQFF. CDR3 nucleotides: TGTGCCAGCAGCTTGACTAGCGGTGAGCAGTTCTTC.

The chain has TRBV5-1 and TRBJ2-6; weak D call: TRBD1 (6 bases). Germline V gene data show CDR1 as SGHRS and CDR2 as YFSETQ. There are 15 residues in the CDR3. V lost 2 bases to trimming and J lost 1 base, with 7 bases between them. The CDR3 spells CASSFDRSGANVLTF. The CDR3 nucleotides read TGCGCCAGCAGCTTTGACAGGTCTGGGGCCAACGTCCTGACTTTC.

The chain combines TRBV20-1 with TRBJ1-1; D is unclear. CDR1 is DFQATT, CDR2 SNEGSKA, per germline (reference sequence). The CDR3 length is 11 residues. Trimming removed 4 bases at V and 7 bases at J, with 10 bases between. The CDR3 reads CSATGLGEAFF. The CDR3, as DNA: TGCAGTGCTACGGGGTTGGGTGAAGCTTTCTTT.

The genes are TRBV2 and TRBJ1-3; the D is unclear. Germline CDR1 is SNHLY and CDR2 is FYNNEI. This CDR3 region has 14 residues. V was trimmed by 5 bases and J by 0 bases, leaving 8 bases between them. CDR3 bases: TGTGCCAGCAGTTCAGGCCTCTCTGGAAACACCATATATTTT. This codes for CASSSGLSGNTIYF.

The chain joins TRBV25-1 to TRBJ2-7, with TRBD1 matching 10 bases. J lost 3 bases, V lost 3 bases, and 5 bases had no gene match. Germline values: CDR1 MGHDK, CDR2 SYGVNS. The CDR3 is 15 residues long. CDR3 amino acids: CASSDPGTGVYEQYF. Written as DNA, the CDR3 is TGTGCCAGCAGTGATCCCGGGACAGGGGTCTACGAGCAGTACTTC.